What follows is one T cell receptor (beta chain) and its context. Clones were sequenced by immunoSEQ multiplex PCR, and TCRdb holds only the in-frame ones, with some missing. The sample shows some 2,500,000 clones, 93% of them seen only once. The data belong to a study of shared clonotypes between healthy human individuals. Germline CDR1 is SGHNT and CDR2 is YYREEE (reference sequence). With V trimmed by 4 bases and J by 4 bases, 6 bases remained unmatched. This CDR3 is 15 amino acids long. Material for sequencing was naive CD4+ T cells from PBMCs. Indicated subset: CD45RA+ positively selected. This TCR derives from a man younger than 30 in good health. Some clones in this sample may be carry-over from other donors' samples. V is TRBV5-4 and J is TRBJ2-5; 11 nucleotides agree with TRBD1. CDR3 bases: TGTGCCAGCAGCCCCGGCGGACAGGGGGCAGAGACCCAGTACTTC. Its translation: CASSPGGQGAETQYF.